This entry lists 9 T cell receptor beta chains sequenced from one sample in a study of OX40 agonist ivuxolimab in advanced cancers. The data were produced by immunoSEQ multiplex PCR, yet TCRdb's version contains in-frame clones alone and is incomplete. This table has more than 90,000 clones, about 79% appearing once. The sample in question was CD4+ or CD8+ T cells sorted from blood, obtained in a trial of the OX40 agonist ivuxolimab. These receptors all stem from an adult with an advanced solid tumor such as melanoma, head and neck, liver or kidney cancer.

The CDR3 bases are TGTGCCACCCGTCGACAGGGGGATCGGACAGAGACCCAGTACTTC. Amino acid sequence: CATRRQGDRTETQYF. This sequence joins TRBV2 and TRBJ2-5; 9 bases map to TRBD1. The CDR3 runs to 15 residues. V trimming: 10 bases; J trimming: 4 bases; junction bases outside the gene matches: 13. In germline, CDR1 is SNHLY, CDR2 FYNNEI.

This chain connects TRBV14 to TRBJ1-2; 8 bases agree with TRBD1. Unmatched junction bases numbered 14, after V lost 1 base and J lost 4 bases. The CDR3 is made up of 18 amino acids. Looked up from germline, CDR1 is SGHDN and CDR2 is FVKESK. CDR3: CASSQAGQGLALTYGYTF. For the CDR3, the DNA is TGTGCCAGCAGCCAAGCCGGACAGGGACTCGCCCTGACCTATGGCTACACCTTC.

As for this clone: One end of the junction does not line up with germline, which may come from a read error. The chain combines TRBV11-2 with TRBJ2-4; no clear D gene. Germline assignment: CDR1 SGHAT and CDR2 FQNNGV. The CDR3 has 16 residues. CDR3: CASSLEGLLAKNIQYF. The CDR3 coding sequence is TGTGCCAGCAGCCTAGAAGGCCTGCTAGCCAAAAACATTCAGTACTTC.

This rearrangement joins TRBV18 to TRBJ1-4; possibly TRBD1 for D (6 bases). Germline CDR1 reads KGHSH; CDR2 reads LQKENI. This CDR3 region has 13 residues. V gave up 4 bases and J gave up 8 bases, with 11 bases separating them. The CDR3 sequence: CASSRGQEEKLFF. Written as DNA, the CDR3 is TGTGCCAGCTCACGGGGGCAGGAGGAAAAACTGTTTTTT.

The gene calls are TRBV2 and TRBJ1-6; D unresolved. Trimming took off 11 bases at V and 4 bases at J, with 18 bases between the two ends. CDR1 SNHLY and CDR2 FYNNEI come from the germline V gene. The CDR3 has 15 residues. The CDR3 is CAGKVNDFYNSPLHF. In DNA form, the CDR3 reads TGTGCCGGAAAGGTTAACGACTTTTATAATTCACCCCTCCACTTT.

The chain links TRBV14 to TRBJ1-1; D is unresolved. This CDR3 region has 12 residues. Deletions cut 4 bases from V and 6 bases from J, with 9 bases between. CDR1 and CDR2 from the germline V gene are SGHDN and FVKESK. The CDR3 sequence is CASSPTASEAFF. For the CDR3, the DNA is TGTGCCAGCAGCCCTACGGCCTCTGAAGCTTTCTTT.

The chain employs TRBV7-2 and TRBJ2-4; possible D gene TRBD1, 6 bases. With 0 bases removed from V and 1 base from J, the gap between germline ends came to 7 bases. This CDR3 spans 15 amino acids. CDR1 is SGHTA and CDR2 is FQGNSA in the germline V gene. In nucleotides, the CDR3 is TGTGCCAGCAGCTTAGCCACAGGGGCCAAAAACATTCAGTACTTC. Translated, it gives CASSLATGAKNIQYF. The whole variable domain, filled in from reference TRBV7-2 and TRBJ2-4, reads GAGVSQSPSNKVTEKGKDVELRCDPISGHTALYWYRQSLGQGLEFLIYFQGNSAPDKSGLPSDRFSAERTGGSVSTLTIQRTQQEDSAVYLCASSLATGAKNIQYFGAGTRLSVL.

This rearrangement joins TRBV7-2 to TRBJ1-3; D remains unclear. Germline V gene sequence: CDR1 SGHTA, CDR2 FQGNSA. Trimming left V 0 bases short and J 4 bases short, with 10 bases between. The CDR3 spans 15 residues. The CDR3 loop reads CASSLAATSGNTIYF. CDR3 DNA sequence: TGTGCCAGCAGCTTAGCGGCCACTTCGGGAAACACCATATATTTT.

The chain combines TRBV10-2 with TRBJ1-4; D possibly corresponds to TRBD1 (5 bases). Trimming shortened V by 2 bases and J by 6 bases, and 16 bases separated the two germline ends. The CDR3 length is 16 residues. Looked up from germline, CDR1 is WSHSY and CDR2 is SAAADI. The CDR3 nucleotides are TGCGCCAGCAGTGAGGTGGCGGGGGTTTTGGATGAAAAACTGTTTTTT. This gives the protein CASSEVAGVLDEKLFF.